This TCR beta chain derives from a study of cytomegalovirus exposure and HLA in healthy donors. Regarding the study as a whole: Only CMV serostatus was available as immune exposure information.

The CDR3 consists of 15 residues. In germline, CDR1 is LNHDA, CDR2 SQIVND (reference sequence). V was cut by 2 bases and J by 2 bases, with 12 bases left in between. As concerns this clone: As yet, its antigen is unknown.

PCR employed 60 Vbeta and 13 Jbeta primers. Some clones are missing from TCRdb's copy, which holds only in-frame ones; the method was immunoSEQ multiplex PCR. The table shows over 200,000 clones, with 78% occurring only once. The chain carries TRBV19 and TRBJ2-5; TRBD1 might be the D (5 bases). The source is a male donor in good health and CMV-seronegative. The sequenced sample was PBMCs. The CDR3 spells CASSISRDRQETQYF. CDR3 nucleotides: TGTGCCAGTAGTATAAGTCGTGACAGACAAGAGACCCAGTACTTC.